Given below is one TCR beta chain in context. Its antigen is unidentified. Clones were read by immunoSEQ multiplex PCR, and TCRdb kept only the in-frame ones, dropping some. The sample shows about 76,000 clones, 60% to 85% of them seen only once. The data belong to a study of T cell responses to AZD1222 COVID-19 vaccine. Study-wide points: Of the AZD1222 recipients, only 5 to 7 were seropositive at baseline.

The CDR3 sequence is 13 residues long. V was shortened by 6 bases and J by 0 bases, with 9 bases between the two germline ends. Per the germline V gene, CDR1 is MDHEN and CDR2 is SYDVKM. The V call is TRBV28, the J call TRBJ2-7, with D unclear. The sequenced sample was peripheral blood, obtained 28 days after the second dose of the MenACWY control vaccine. The clonotype comes from an adult who received the MenACWY meningococcal vaccine as a control. CDR3: CASSPSTSYEQYF. The CDR3 DNA reads TGTGCCAGCAGCCCCTCTACCTCCTACGAGCAGTACTTC.